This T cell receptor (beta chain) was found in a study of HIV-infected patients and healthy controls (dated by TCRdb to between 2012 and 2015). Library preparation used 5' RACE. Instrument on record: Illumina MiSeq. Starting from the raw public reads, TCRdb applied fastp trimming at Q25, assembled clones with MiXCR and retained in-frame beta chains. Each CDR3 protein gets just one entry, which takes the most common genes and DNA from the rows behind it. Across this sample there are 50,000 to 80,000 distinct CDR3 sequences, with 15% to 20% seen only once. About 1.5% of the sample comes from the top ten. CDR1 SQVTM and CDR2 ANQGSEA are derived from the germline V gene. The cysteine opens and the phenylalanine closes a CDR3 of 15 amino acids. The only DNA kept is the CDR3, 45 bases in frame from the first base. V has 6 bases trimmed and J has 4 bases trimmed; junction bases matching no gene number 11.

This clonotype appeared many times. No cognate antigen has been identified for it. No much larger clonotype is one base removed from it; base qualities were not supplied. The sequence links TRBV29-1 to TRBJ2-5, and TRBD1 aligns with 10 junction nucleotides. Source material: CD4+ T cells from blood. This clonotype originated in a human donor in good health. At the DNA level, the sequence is TGCAGCGTAGCTCCGGGACAGGGGATTGCAGAGACCCAGTACTTC. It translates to CSVAPGQGIAETQYF.